This T cell receptor beta chain was captured by sequencing in a study of cytomegalovirus exposure and HLA in healthy donors. Both 60 Vbeta primers and 13 Jbeta primers went into the PCR. Sequencing used immunoSEQ multiplex PCR; TCRdb keeps in-frame clones, though not all of them. The repertoire includes 200,000 or so clones, 82% of them detected once, and approximately 0.098% sits in the top ten. CDR1 and CDR2 from the germline V gene are SQVTM and ANQGSEA. V was pared by 3 bases and J by 3 bases, with 13 bases of the junction left unmatched. The CDR3 loop spans 17 amino acids. This clone was observed a single time. What it binds is not known. Study observations and caveats: According to reports, the classifier identified cytomegalovirus status with high specificity and sensitivity.

This receptor was taken from a boy under 10 years old in good health and CMV-seronegative. Sequencing was performed on PBMCs. The V gene is TRBV29-1, the J gene TRBJ2-3; 9 bases are shared with TRBD1. The DNA for the CDR3 is TGCAGCGTTGACTTCTACCGGGACAGGGCAGGGACAGATACGCAGTATTTT. It codes for CSVDFYRDRAGTDTQYF.